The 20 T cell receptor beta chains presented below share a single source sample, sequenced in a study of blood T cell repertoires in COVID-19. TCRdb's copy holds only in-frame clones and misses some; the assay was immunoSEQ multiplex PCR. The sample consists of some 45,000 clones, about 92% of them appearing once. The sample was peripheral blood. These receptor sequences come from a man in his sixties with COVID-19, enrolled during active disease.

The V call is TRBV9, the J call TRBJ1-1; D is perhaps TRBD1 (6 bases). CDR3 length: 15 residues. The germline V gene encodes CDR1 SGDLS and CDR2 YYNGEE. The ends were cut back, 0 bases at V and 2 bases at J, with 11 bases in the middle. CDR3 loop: CASSVGPRGNTEAFF. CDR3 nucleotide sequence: TGTGCCAGCAGCGTAGGTCCCAGGGGTAACACTGAAGCTTTCTTT.

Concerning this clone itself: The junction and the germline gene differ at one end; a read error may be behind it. In DNA, the CDR3 is TGTGCCAGCAGCCACCAAGGTGGGGCAGGGGAACACTTC. Residues: CASSHQGGAGEHF. This chain joins TRBV5-4 and TRBJ1-2, with D possibly being TRBD1 (6 bases). CDR1 is SGHNT, CDR2 YYREEE, per germline (reference sequence). The CDR3 has 13 amino acids.

CDR3 nucleotides: TGTGCCAGCATCCCGGAGTTCTCTGGAAACACCATATATTTT. It specifies CASIPEFSGNTIYF. This sequence joins TRBV7-2 and TRBJ1-3, with D uncertain. Trimming removed 7 bases from V and 0 bases from J, with 10 bases in between. Germline assignment: CDR1 SGHTA and CDR2 FQGNSA. The CDR3 sequence is 14 residues long.

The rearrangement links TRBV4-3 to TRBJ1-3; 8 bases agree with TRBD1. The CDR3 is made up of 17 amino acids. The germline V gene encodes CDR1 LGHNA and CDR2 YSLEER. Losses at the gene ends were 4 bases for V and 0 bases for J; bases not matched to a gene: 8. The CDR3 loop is CASSRGTGQTSGNTIYF. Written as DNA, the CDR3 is TGCGCCAGCAGCCGAGGGACAGGCCAAACCTCTGGAAACACCATATATTTT.

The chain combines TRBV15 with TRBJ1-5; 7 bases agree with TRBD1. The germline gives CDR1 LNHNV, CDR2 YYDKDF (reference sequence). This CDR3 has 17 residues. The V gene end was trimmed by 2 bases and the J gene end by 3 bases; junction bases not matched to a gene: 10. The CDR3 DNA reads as TGTGCCACCAGCAGACCTCCGACAGGGCTCGCCAATCAGCCCCAGCATTTT. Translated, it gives CATSRPPTGLANQPQHF. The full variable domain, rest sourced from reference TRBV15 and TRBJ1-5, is DAMVIQNPRYQVTQFGKPVTLSCSQTLNHNVMYWYQQKSSQAPKLLFHYYDKDFNNEADTPDNFQSRRPNTSFCFLDIRSPGLGDTAMYLCATSRPPTGLANQPQHFGDGTRLSIL.

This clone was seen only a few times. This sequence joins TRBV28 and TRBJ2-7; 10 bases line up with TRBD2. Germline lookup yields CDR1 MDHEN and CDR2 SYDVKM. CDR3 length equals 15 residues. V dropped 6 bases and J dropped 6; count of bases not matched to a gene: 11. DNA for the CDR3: TGTGCCAGCAGCCGACCACTAGCGGGAACCATCGAGCAGTACTTC. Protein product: CASSRPLAGTIEQYF.

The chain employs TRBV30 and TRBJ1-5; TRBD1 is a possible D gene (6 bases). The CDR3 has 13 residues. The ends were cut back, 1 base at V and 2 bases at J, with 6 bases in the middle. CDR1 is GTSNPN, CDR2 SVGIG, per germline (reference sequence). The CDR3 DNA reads TGTGCCTGGAGTGCAGGGGGCAATCAGCCCCAGCATTTT. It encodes CAWSAGGNQPQHF. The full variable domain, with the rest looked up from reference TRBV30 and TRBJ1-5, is SQTIHQWPATLVQPVGSPLSLECTVEGTSNPNLYWYRQAAGRGLQLLFYSVGIGQISSEVPQNLSASRPQDRQFILSSKKLLLSDSGFYLCAWSAGGNQPQHFGDGTRLSIL.

The DNA of the CDR3 is TGTGCCAGCAGTTCCCGAGAGGGAGAAAAACTGTTTTTT. This encodes CASSSREGEKLFF. The V gene is TRBV2, the J gene TRBJ1-4; no reliable D call. CDR3 length: 13 amino acids. V was shortened by 5 bases and J by 8 bases, with 12 bases between the two germline ends. Germline V gene data show CDR1 as SNHLY and CDR2 as FYNNEI.

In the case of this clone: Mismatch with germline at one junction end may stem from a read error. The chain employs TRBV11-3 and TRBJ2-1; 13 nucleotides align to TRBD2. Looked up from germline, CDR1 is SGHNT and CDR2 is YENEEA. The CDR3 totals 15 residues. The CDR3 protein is CASSLEGLAGYEQFF. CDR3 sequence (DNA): TGTGCCAGCAGCCTAGAGGGACTAGCGGGATATGAGCAGTTCTTC.

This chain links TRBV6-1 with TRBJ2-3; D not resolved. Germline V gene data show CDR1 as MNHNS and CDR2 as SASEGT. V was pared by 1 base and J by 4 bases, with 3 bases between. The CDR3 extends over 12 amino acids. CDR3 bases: TGTGCCAGCAGTGAAGTCTCAGATACGCAGTATTTT. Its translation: CASSEVSDTQYF.

CDR3 region: CASSTGTSGGLNEQYF. Here the CDR3 DNA reads TGTGCCAGTAGTACCGGGACTAGCGGGGGTCTGAACGAGCAGTACTTC. This chain links TRBV19 with TRBJ2-7, with 14 bases matching TRBD2. CDR1 and CDR2 (germline): LNHDA, SQIVND (reference sequence). The CDR3 totals 16 residues. The J segment lost 5 bases and the V segment lost 4 bases, leaving 7 bases of the junction unmatched.

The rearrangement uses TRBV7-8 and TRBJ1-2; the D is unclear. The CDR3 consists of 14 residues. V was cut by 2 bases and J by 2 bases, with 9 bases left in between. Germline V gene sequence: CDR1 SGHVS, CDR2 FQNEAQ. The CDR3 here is CASSLSEGNYGYTF. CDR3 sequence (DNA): TGTGCCAGCAGCTTATCTGAGGGAAACTATGGCTACACCTTC.

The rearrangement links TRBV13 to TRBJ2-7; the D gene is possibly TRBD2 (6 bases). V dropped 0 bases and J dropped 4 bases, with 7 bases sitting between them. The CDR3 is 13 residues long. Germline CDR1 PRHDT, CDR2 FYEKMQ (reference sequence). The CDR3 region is CASSLGGTYEQYF. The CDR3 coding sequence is TGTGCCAGCAGCTTAGGTGGGACTTACGAGCAGTACTTC.

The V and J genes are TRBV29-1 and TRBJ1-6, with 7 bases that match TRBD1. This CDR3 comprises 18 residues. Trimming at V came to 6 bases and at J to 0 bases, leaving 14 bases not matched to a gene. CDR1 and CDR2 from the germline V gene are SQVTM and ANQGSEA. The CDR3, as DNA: TGCAGCGTGCCCCCCCGGGACAGAATTGGCTCCTATAATTCACCCCTCCACTTT. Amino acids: CSVPPRDRIGSYNSPLHF.

Here the CDR3 DNA reads TGTGCCAGCAGTCCCTCGGCGGGGGTTCAGTTCTTC. As protein: CASSPSAGVQFF. The chain joins TRBV6-5 to TRBJ2-1; TRBD2 aligns across 7 bases. Trimming cost V 5 bases and J 13 bases; bases outside gene matches: 8. This CDR3 is 12 amino acids long. Germline V gene sequence: CDR1 MNHEY, CDR2 SVGAGI.

CDR3 sequence (DNA): TGCGCCAGCAGCCAAGATTGGCGGCAGAGCTACGAGCAGTACTTC. It is translated as CASSQDWRQSYEQYF. V gene TRBV4-3 combines with J gene TRBJ2-7; no clear D gene. This CDR3 comprises 15 residues. Germline loops: CDR1 LGHNA, CDR2 YSLEER. Trimming took 0 bases from V and 3 from J, leaving 12 bases between them.

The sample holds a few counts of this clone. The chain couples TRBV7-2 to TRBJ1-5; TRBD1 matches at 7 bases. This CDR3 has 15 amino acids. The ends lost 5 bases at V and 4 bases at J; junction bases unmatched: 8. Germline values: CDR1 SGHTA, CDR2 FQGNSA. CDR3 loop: CASSLQTGSNQPQHF. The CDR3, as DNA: TGTGCCAGCAGCCTCCAGACAGGGAGTAATCAGCCCCAGCATTTT.

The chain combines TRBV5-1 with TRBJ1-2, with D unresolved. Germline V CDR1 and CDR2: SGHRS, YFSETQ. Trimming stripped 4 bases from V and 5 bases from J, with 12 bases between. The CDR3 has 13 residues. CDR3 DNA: TGCGCCAGCAGCCCCCGCGATCCTTATGGCTACACCTTC. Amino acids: CASSPRDPYGYTF.

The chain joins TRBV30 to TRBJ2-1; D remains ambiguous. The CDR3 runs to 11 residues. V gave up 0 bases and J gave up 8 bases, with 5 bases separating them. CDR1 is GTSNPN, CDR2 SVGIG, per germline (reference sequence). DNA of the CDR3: TGTGCCTGGAGTGTACACGATGAGCAGTTCTTC. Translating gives CAWSVHDEQFF.

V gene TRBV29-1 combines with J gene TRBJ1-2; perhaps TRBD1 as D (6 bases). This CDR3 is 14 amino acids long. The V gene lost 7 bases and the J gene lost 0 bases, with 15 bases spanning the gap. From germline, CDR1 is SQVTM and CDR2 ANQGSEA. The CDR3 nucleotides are TGCAGCGGAGGGGGGGCATCAGCTAACTATGGCTACACCTTC. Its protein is CSGGGASANYGYTF.